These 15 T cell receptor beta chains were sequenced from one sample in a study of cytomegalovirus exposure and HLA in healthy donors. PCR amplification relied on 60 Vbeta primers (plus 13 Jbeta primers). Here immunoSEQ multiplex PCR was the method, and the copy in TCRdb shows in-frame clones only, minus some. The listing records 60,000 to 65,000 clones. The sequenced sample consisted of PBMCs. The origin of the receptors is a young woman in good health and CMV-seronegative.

CDR3 sequence (DNA): TGCGCCAGCAGCACCAGGGGATCGGGCAATGGCTACACCTTC. Its translation: CASSTRGSGNGYTF. This sequence joins TRBV5-1 and TRBJ1-2; perhaps TRBD1 as D (6 bases). Germline V gene lookup returns CDR1 SGHRS and CDR2 YFSETQ. Trimming took off 4 bases at V and 6 bases at J, with 16 bases between the two ends. This CDR3 spans 14 amino acids.

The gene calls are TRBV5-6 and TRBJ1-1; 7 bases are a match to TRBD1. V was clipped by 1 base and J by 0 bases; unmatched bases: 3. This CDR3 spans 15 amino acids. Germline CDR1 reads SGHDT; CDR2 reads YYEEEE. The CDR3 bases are TGTGCCAGCAGCTTGCCAACAGGGGTGAACACTGAAGCTTTCTTT. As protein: CASSLPTGVNTEAFF.

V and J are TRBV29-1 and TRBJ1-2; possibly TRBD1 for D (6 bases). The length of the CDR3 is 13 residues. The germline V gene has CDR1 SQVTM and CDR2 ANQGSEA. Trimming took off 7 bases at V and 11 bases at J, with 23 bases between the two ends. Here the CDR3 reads CSAVGGPFPAYTF. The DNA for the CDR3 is TGCAGCGCCGTCGGGGGGCCCTTCCCGGCTTACACCTTC.

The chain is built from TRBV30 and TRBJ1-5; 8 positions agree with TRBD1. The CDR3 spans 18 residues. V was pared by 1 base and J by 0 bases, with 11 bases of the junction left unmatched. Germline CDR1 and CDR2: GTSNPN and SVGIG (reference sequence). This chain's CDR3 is CAWSARTGSAYSNQPQHF. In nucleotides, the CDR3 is TGTGCCTGGAGTGCAAGGACAGGGAGTGCTTATAGCAATCAGCCCCAGCATTTT.

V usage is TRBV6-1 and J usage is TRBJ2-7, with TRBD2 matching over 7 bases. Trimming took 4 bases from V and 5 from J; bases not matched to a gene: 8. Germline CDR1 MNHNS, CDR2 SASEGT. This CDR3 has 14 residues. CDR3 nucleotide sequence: TGTGCCAGCAGTGTTCCCGGGAGGAGGGACGAGCAGTACTTC. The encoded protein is CASSVPGRRDEQYF.

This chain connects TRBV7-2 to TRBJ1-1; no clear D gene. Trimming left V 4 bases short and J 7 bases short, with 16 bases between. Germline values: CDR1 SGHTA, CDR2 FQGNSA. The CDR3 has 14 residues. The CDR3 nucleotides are TGTGCCAGCAGCTCATCGCTGACACACGATGAAGCTTTCTTT. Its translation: CASSSSLTHDEAFF.

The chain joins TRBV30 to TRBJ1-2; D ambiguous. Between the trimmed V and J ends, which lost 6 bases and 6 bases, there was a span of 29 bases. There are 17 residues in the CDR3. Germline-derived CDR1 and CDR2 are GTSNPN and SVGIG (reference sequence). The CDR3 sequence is CACPAPALRPGGNGYTF. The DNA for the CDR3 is TGTGCCTGCCCCGCTCCCGCCTTGAGACCGGGCGGGAATGGCTACACCTTC.

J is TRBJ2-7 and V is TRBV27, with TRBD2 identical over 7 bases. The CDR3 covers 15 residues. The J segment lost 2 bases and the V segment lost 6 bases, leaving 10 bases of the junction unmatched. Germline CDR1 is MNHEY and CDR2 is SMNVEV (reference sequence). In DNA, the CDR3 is TGTGCCAGCAGCCAGACTAGCAATGGGCCCTACGAGCAGTACTTC. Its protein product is CASSQTSNGPYEQYF.

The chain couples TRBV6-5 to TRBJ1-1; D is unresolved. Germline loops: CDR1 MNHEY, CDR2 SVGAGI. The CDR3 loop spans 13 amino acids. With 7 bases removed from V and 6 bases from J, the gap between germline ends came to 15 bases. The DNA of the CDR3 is TGTGCCAGCACTAAGCCCTCCCTGGCTGAAGCTTTCTTT. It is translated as CASTKPSLAEAFF.

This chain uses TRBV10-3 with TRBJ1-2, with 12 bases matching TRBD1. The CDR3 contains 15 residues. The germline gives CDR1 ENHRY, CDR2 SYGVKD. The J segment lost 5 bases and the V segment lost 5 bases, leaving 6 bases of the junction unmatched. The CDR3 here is CAISSGTGGLYGYTF. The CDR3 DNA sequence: TGTGCCATCAGTTCCGGGACAGGGGGCTTGTATGGCTACACCTTC.

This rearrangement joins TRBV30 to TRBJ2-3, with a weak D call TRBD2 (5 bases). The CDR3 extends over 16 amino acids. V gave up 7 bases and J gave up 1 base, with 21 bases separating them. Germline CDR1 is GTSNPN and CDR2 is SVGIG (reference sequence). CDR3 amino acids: CASSGYRVTGTDTQYF. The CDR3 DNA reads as TGTGCCTCGTCGGGATACCGCGTTACCGGCACAGATACGCAGTATTTT. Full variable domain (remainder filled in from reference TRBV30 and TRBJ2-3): SQTIHQWPATLVQPVGSPLSLECTVEGTSNPNLYWYRQAAGRGLQLLFYSVGIGQISSEVPQNLSASRPQDRQFILSSKKLLLSDSGFYLCASSGYRVTGTDTQYFGPGTRLTVL.

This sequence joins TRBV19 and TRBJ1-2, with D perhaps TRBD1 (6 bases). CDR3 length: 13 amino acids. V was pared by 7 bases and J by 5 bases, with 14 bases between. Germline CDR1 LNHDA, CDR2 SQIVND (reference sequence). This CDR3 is CASMEQGVYGYTF. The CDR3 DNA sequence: TGTGCCAGTATGGAACAGGGCGTTTATGGCTACACCTTC.

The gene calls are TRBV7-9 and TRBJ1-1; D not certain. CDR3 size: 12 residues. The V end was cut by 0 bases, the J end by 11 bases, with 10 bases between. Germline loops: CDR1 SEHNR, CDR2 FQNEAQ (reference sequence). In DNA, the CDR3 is TGTGCCAGCAGCTTAGCATCTCCGGGGGCTTTCTTT. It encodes CASSLASPGAFF.

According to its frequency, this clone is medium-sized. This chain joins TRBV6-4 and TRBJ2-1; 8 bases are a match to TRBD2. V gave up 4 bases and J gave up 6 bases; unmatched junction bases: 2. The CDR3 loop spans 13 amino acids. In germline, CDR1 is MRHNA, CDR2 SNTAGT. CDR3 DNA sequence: TGTGCCAGCAGTGCCGGGACTAGCAATGAGCAGTTCTTC. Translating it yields CASSAGTSNEQFF.

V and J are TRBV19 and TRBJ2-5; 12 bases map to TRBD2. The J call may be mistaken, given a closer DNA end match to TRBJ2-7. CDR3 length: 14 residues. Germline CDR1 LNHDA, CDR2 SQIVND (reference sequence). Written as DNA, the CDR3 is TGTGCCACCGCGACTAGCGGGAGAATCTACGAGCAGTACTTC. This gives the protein CATATSGRIYEQYF.